This TCR beta chain was obtained from a study of T cell repertoires in cytomegalovirus infection. As for the study in general: The authors relied on CMV epitopes, both recently identified HLA-C-restricted and well-studied HLA-B-restricted. Both a matching HLA type and CMV infection were indicated by public TCR beta signatures.

Many counts were recorded for this clonotype. No antigen is known for it. Study conclusions and caveats: CMV-specific TCR beta clonotypes restricted by HLA-C were the ones dominating the ex vivo response.

TCRdb recomputed calls from the reads with MiXCR, one row per CDR3 protein. The sample has fewer than 1,000,000 distinct CDR3 sequences, approximately 31% seen once. This receptor was obtained from a human donor in good health (CMV status not recorded). Some clones in this sample may be carry-over from other donors' samples. Sequences were derived from cultured CD8+ T cells from PBMCs, sampled from culture after CMV antigen stimulation.

In nucleotides, the CDR3 is TGTGCCAGCAGCCCTACCGTCGGTGGAGCAACTAATGAAAAACTGTTTTTT. Translated: CASSPTVGGATNEKLFF. V gene TRBV7-2 combines with J gene TRBJ1-4; D is ambiguous. The germline gives CDR1 SGHTA, CDR2 FQGNSA. The germline V and J ends were trimmed by 5 bases and 0 bases, with 16 bases remaining between them. The CDR3 has 17 amino acids.